This T cell receptor (beta chain) originates from a study of radiotherapy plus CTLA-4 blockade in lung cancer. At the level of the study: For about 18% of patients, objective responses occurred, and about 33% had disease control. Whole-study results and caveats: Clones of tumor-derived TCRs expanded in blood after radiotherapy plus ipilimumab. Reportedly, early blood T cell clone dynamics best predicted response, with interferon-beta.

V was pared by 4 bases and J by 3 bases, with 15 bases between. Germline V gene data show CDR1 as MNHEY and CDR2 as SMNVEV (reference sequence). The CDR3 spans 15 residues. Sequenced by immunoSEQ multiplex PCR; TCRdb stores in-frame clones only, minus some. The data show approximately 37,000 clones, 70% to 80% seen once. In chemo-refractory metastatic non-small-cell lung cancer, patients got ipilimumab CTLA-4 blockade together with focal radiation. Regarding this clone: Its antigen is not identified.

The material sequenced was peripheral blood, taken from a patient treated with radiotherapy plus ipilimumab. The receptor comes from a human donor with non-small cell lung cancer who had stable disease on radiotherapy plus ipilimumab. The V gene is TRBV27, the J gene TRBJ1-1; no firm D call. CDR3 region: CASSSYGVQDTEAFF. The CDR3 bases are TGTGCCAGCAGTTCGTATGGTGTTCAGGACACTGAAGCTTTCTTT.